This entry lists 6 T cell receptor beta chains sequenced from one sample in a study of T cell responses to AZD1222 COVID-19 vaccine. Method: immunoSEQ multiplex PCR; TCRdb's copy keeps in-frame clones and lacks some. The profile shows about 85,000 clones, 88% of them singletons. Sequencing was performed on peripheral blood, taken on day 0 of AZD1222 vaccination. The source of these receptors is an adult in good health.

The count of this clone is one. V and J are TRBV7-8 and TRBJ1-4, with D uncertain. The CDR3 runs 16 residues. Germline lookup yields CDR1 SGHVS and CDR2 FQNEAQ. Trimming took off 5 bases at V and 0 bases at J, with 13 bases between the two ends. The CDR3 loop is CASSAPGFATNEKLFF. In DNA form, the CDR3 reads TGTGCCAGCAGCGCCCCGGGGTTTGCAACTAATGAAAAACTGTTTTTT.

The chain joins TRBV7-8 to TRBJ2-3; no clear D. The CDR3 is made up of 14 amino acids. V was shortened by 5 bases and J by 1 base, with 10 bases between the two germline ends. Per the germline V gene, CDR1 is SGHVS and CDR2 is FQNEAQ. The CDR3 DNA follows: TGTGCCAGCAGCGACGCTGGCGGCACAGATACGCAGTATTTT. As protein: CASSDAGGTDTQYF.

There are a few counts of this clone. The rearrangement uses TRBV5-6 and TRBJ2-2; 9 positions match TRBD1. Germline V gene sequence: CDR1 SGHDT, CDR2 YYEEEE. V gave up 4 bases and J gave up 8 bases; unmatched junction bases: 3. CDR3 length: 13 residues. This CDR3 reads CASSGTGSGELFF. The CDR3 coding sequence is TGTGCCAGCAGCGGGACAGGGTCGGGGGAGCTGTTTTTT.

This sequence joins TRBV5-1 and TRBJ2-1; the D gene could be TRBD1 or TRBD2 (5 bases each). The ends were cut back, 0 bases at V and 5 bases at J, with 9 bases in the middle. This CDR3 is 14 amino acids long. From germline, CDR1 is SGHRS and CDR2 YFSETQ. The CDR3 here is CASSLGDANNEQFF. The CDR3 DNA reads as TGCGCCAGCAGCTTGGGGGACGCTAACAATGAGCAGTTCTTC.

The chain carries TRBV4-1 and TRBJ2-7, with 9 bases matching TRBD2. V was pared by 1 base and J by 7 bases, with 14 bases of the junction left unmatched. Germline loops: CDR1 MGHRA, CDR2 YSYEKL. CDR3 length equals 17 residues. CDR3 residues: CASSQVASGRHGGEQYF. Written as DNA, the CDR3 is TGCGCCAGCAGCCAAGTCGCAAGCGGGAGGCACGGAGGAGAGCAGTACTTC.

This rearrangement joins TRBV28 to TRBJ2-2; D is uncertain. The CDR3 consists of 15 residues. Germline V gene data show CDR1 as MDHEN and CDR2 as SYDVKM. The V gene lost 3 bases and the J gene lost 4 bases, with 12 bases spanning the gap. The CDR3 DNA reads as TGTGCCAGCAGTTTGACGGAAAGCCCCACCGGGGAGCTGTTTTTT. Amino acids: CASSLTESPTGELFF.